Each of the 21 T cell receptor beta chains below was sequenced from the same sample in a study of cytomegalovirus exposure and HLA in healthy donors. Vbeta (60) and Jbeta (13) primers were used in the PCR. Libraries were prepared by immunoSEQ multiplex PCR; TCRdb keeps only in-frame clonotypes and omits some of them. The sample lists about 150,000 clones; over 60% were seen once. Sequencing used PBMCs. These receptor sequences come from a man between 35 and 55 years old in good health and CMV-seronegative.

This chain uses TRBV2 with TRBJ2-7, with 7 nucleotides matching TRBD1. Germline values: CDR1 SNHLY, CDR2 FYNNEI. The CDR3 sequence is 16 residues long. J was trimmed by 3 bases and V by 5 bases; bases with no gene match: 13. DNA of the CDR3: TGTGCCAGCAGTTACCCGGAAGGTCACAGGGGCTACGAGCAGTACTTC. It codes for CASSYPEGHRGYEQYF.

This clone was observed a few times. Here the CDR3 DNA reads TGTGCCAGTACCCCTAGCGGGAGCTCCTACAATGAGCAGTTCTTC. This gives the protein CASTPSGSSYNEQFF. The V and J genes are TRBV19 and TRBJ2-1; 10 bases line up with TRBD2. J was trimmed by 0 bases and V by 7 bases; bases with no gene match: 3. CDR1 LNHDA and CDR2 SQIVND come from the germline V gene (reference sequence). The length of the CDR3 is 15 residues.

This clone has more than one count but fewer than ten. This chain connects TRBV4-2 to TRBJ2-7; D may be TRBD1 (7 bases). The CDR3 contains 16 residues. V gave up 4 bases and J gave up 0 bases, with 16 bases separating them. Germline V lookup: CDR1 LGHNA, CDR2 YNFKEQ. This CDR3 reads CASSPENQGGSYEQYF. In DNA, the CDR3 is TGTGCCAGCAGCCCAGAGAACCAGGGGGGCTCCTACGAGCAGTACTTC.

This clone was recorded a few times. The chain joins TRBV27 to TRBJ1-2, with D maybe TRBD1 (6 bases). The CDR3 contains 13 residues. Germline assignment: CDR1 MNHEY and CDR2 SMNVEV (reference sequence). Trimming removed 4 bases at V and 7 bases at J, with 13 bases between. The CDR3 sequence: CASSSGAGLGYTF. CDR3 DNA: TGTGCCAGCAGTTCAGGGGCTGGGCTTGGCTACACCTTC.

As DNA, the CDR3 is TGTGCCAGCTCAAAACTACAGGGATCCTACGAGCAGTACTTC. Its protein product is CASSKLQGSYEQYF. The chain employs TRBV18 and TRBJ2-7; maybe TRBD1 (6 bases). V was pared by 5 bases and J by 1 base, with 12 bases between. Germline CDR1 is KGHSH and CDR2 is LQKENI. This CDR3 has 14 residues.

The J gene is TRBJ2-7, the V gene TRBV7-9, with D possibly TRBD2 on 5 matching bases. V was pared by 5 bases and J by 6 bases, with 14 bases between. Per germline, CDR1 SEHNR and CDR2 FQNEAQ (reference sequence). CDR3 length equals 13 residues. Here the CDR3 DNA reads TGTGCCAGCAGCCACCAGGACGGGATCGAGCAGTACTTC. This gives the protein CASSHQDGIEQYF.

J is TRBJ1-4 and V is TRBV13, with no clear D. The CDR3 length is 12 residues. Trimming took off 4 bases at V and 10 bases at J, with 10 bases between the two ends. The germline gives CDR1 PRHDT, CDR2 FYEKMQ (reference sequence). CDR3 in amino acids: CASSSSRGKLFF. The CDR3 nucleotides are TGTGCCAGCAGCTCCTCCCGCGGAAAACTGTTTTTT.

The chain couples TRBV6-1 to TRBJ2-3, with D tentatively TRBD2 (7 bases). Trimming left V 11 bases short and J 4 bases short, with 13 bases between. Germline CDR1 reads MNHNS; CDR2 reads SASEGT. This CDR3 is 12 amino acids long. CDR3 bases: TGTGCCGCTGGGGGGGCCGCAGATACGCAGTATTTT. The encoded protein is CAAGGAADTQYF.

The chain uses TRBV19 and TRBJ2-1; D remains ambiguous. Germline V gene data show CDR1 as LNHDA and CDR2 as SQIVND (reference sequence). Trimming cost V 3 bases and J 5 bases, with 11 bases left between them. The CDR3 runs 14 residues. Here the CDR3 reads CASSMRWMNNEQFF. As DNA, the CDR3 is TGTGCCAGTAGTATGAGGTGGATGAACAATGAGCAGTTCTTC.

In DNA form, the CDR3 reads TGCGCCAGCAGCCACCTACAGGGGGCGAACTCCTACAATGAGCAGTTCTTC. Translation gives CASSHLQGANSYNEQFF. The chain couples TRBV4-1 to TRBJ2-1; 9 bases map to TRBD1. V shed 3 bases, J shed 0 bases, and the junction held 6 bases outside the gene matches. The CDR3 length is 17 residues. The germline V gene has CDR1 MGHRA and CDR2 YSYEKL.

The chain combines TRBV9 with TRBJ2-1, with D uncertain. CDR1 is SGDLS and CDR2 is YYNGEE in the germline V gene. V lost 3 bases and J lost 9, with 19 bases in between. The CDR3 extends over 15 amino acids. The CDR3 spells CASSEYQFPRGEQFF. The CDR3 DNA is TGTGCCAGCAGCGAGTACCAGTTTCCCCGCGGTGAGCAGTTCTTC.

Only a few counts were recorded for this clone. V and J are TRBV5-1 and TRBJ2-3; tentative D call: TRBD2 (6 bases). The CDR3 contains 14 residues. The ends were cut back, 4 bases at V and 6 bases at J, with 15 bases in the middle. Germline-derived CDR1 and CDR2 are SGHRS and YFSETQ. The chain's CDR3 is CASSTGDSRDTQYF. The CDR3 nucleotides read TGCGCCAGCAGCACGGGGGACTCACGGGATACGCAGTATTTT.

This sequence joins TRBV10-2 and TRBJ2-7; 7 bases align to TRBD2. CDR3 length: 15 amino acids. J gave up 0 bases and V 6 bases, and 8 bases lay outside the gene matches. Germline V gives CDR1 WSHSY, CDR2 SAAADI. CDR3 in DNA: TGCGCCAGCAGAGAACGACCGGGGGGCTCCTACGAGCAGTACTTC. Translated, it gives CASRERPGGSYEQYF.

DNA of the CDR3: TGTGCCAGTAGTGTTACAGGGGTCGCGATCACCGGGGAGCTGTTTTTT. Amino acid sequence: CASSVTGVAITGELFF. V usage is TRBV19 and J usage is TRBJ2-2; TRBD1 matches at 7 bases. J was trimmed by 4 bases and V by 5 bases; bases with no gene match: 10. The germline gives CDR1 LNHDA, CDR2 SQIVND (reference sequence). The CDR3 is 16 residues long.

The rearrangement uses TRBV9 and TRBJ2-5, with D possibly matching TRBD1 (5 bases). Looked up from germline, CDR1 is SGDLS and CDR2 is YYNGEE. This CDR3 is 14 amino acids long. Trimming shortened V by 0 bases and J by 10 bases, and 16 bases separated the two germline ends. CDR3 amino acids: CASSVDWGTGVQYF. The CDR3 nucleotides are TGTGCCAGCAGCGTAGATTGGGGCACCGGAGTCCAGTACTTC. The entire variable domain, with the rest obtained from reference TRBV9 and TRBJ2-5, is as follows: DSGVTQTPKHLITATGQRVTLRCSPRSGDLSVYWYQQSLDQGLQFLIQYYNGEERAKGNILERFSAQQFPDLHSELNLSSLELGDSALYFCASSVDWGTGVQYFGPGTRLLVL.

The rearrangement links TRBV2 to TRBJ1-2; D is uncertain. This CDR3 is built from 11 residues. Germline values: CDR1 SNHLY, CDR2 FYNNEI. With 7 bases removed from V and 1 base from J, the gap between germline ends came to 4 bases. CDR3 residues: CASTYNYGYTF. The CDR3, as DNA: TGTGCCAGCACCTATAACTATGGCTACACCTTC.

The rearrangement links TRBV5-1 to TRBJ2-3, with a possible D match to TRBD1 (5 bases). Germline CDR1 reads SGHRS; CDR2 reads YFSETQ. The CDR3 runs 14 residues. The germline V and J ends were trimmed by 0 bases and 0 bases, with 5 bases remaining between them. This CDR3 reads CASSLGQSTDTQYF. The CDR3 bases are TGCGCCAGCAGCTTGGGACAGAGCACAGATACGCAGTATTTT. The full variable domain, with the rest looked up from reference TRBV5-1 and TRBJ2-3, is KAGVTQTPRYLIKTRGQQVTLSCSPISGHRSVSWYQQTPGQGLQFLFEYFSETQRNKGNFPGRFSGRQFSNSRSEMNVSTLELGDSALYLCASSLGQSTDTQYFGPGTRLTVL.

The table lists this clone with a few counts. The chain uses TRBV6-6 and TRBJ2-1; a possible D gene is TRBD1 (7 bases). V was trimmed by 6 bases and J by 6 bases, leaving 18 bases between them. Per germline, CDR1 MNHNY and CDR2 SVGAGI (reference sequence). The CDR3 contains 15 residues. The CDR3 here is CASRRDSLRGNEQFF. The CDR3 DNA reads TGTGCCAGCAGGCGGGACAGCCTGAGGGGCAATGAGCAGTTCTTC.

This clone was observed a few times. The chain joins TRBV6-5 to TRBJ2-7, with TRBD1 identical over 9 bases. The CDR3 is 13 amino acids. After removal of 5 bases from V and 6 bases from J, the junction contained 5 bases not matched to a gene. Germline V gene lookup returns CDR1 MNHEY and CDR2 SVGAGI. The CDR3 reads CASSRTGGAEQYF. The CDR3 nucleotides read TGTGCCAGCAGTCGAACAGGGGGCGCCGAGCAGTACTTC.

V gene TRBV5-1 combines with J gene TRBJ2-7; possible D gene TRBD1, 5 bases. This CDR3 is 14 amino acids long. CDR1 is SGHRS and CDR2 is YFSETQ in the germline V gene. Trimming took 4 bases from V and 3 from J, leaving 14 bases between them. The CDR3 region is CASSIRDRDYEQYF. CDR3 in DNA: TGCGCCAGCAGCATCAGGGATCGCGACTACGAGCAGTACTTC. Drawing the rest from reference TRBV5-1 and TRBJ2-7, the complete variable domain is KAGVTQTPRYLIKTRGQQVTLSCSPISGHRSVSWYQQTPGQGLQFLFEYFSETQRNKGNFPGRFSGRQFSNSRSEMNVSTLELGDSALYLCASSIRDRDYEQYFGPGTRLTVT.

This clone was counted once. V usage is TRBV19 and J usage is TRBJ2-1, with D tentatively TRBD2 (5 bases). This CDR3 is 14 amino acids long. V lost 3 bases and J lost 2, with 8 bases in between. The germline gives CDR1 LNHDA, CDR2 SQIVND (reference sequence). The CDR3 sequence is CASSIRGAYNEQFF. CDR3 nucleotides: TGTGCCAGTAGTATTCGGGGAGCCTACAATGAGCAGTTCTTC.